This T cell receptor beta chain was recovered during a study of technical replicates of blood from several donors. Assay: immunoSEQ multiplex PCR; the TCRdb copy retains only in-frame clones and omits some. Of approximately 97,000 clones listed, about 96% were seen once; the top ten hold 0.36%. The CDR3 runs 16 residues. This clone was seen once. Sequencing was performed on T cells isolated from PBMCs. The genes are TRBV21-1 and TRBJ2-3; TRBD2 is the table's D call, not checked against the DNA. TRBV21-1 is a pseudogene. The source of this sequence is a human donor in good health. In DNA, the CDR3 is TGTGCCAGCAGCAAAGCGCGACCGGGGAACACAGATACGCAGTATTTT. Its protein product is CASSKARPGNTDTQYF.